These T cell receptor beta chains were read from a single sample in a study of molecular identifiers for immune sequencing clone quantification. Each CDR3 protein gets one entry after TCRdb re-called the PCR reads with MiXCR. The sample lists about 640,000 distinct CDR3 sequences, nearly 20% occurring once. Sequenced: naive CD8+ T cells from blood, with Jurkat cell RNA spiked in. Receptor source: a human donor in good health. Some libraries in this study had Jurkat cell RNA spiked in. The CDR3 runs from the conserved cysteine through the conserved F or W. The order of the fields is D gene, V gene, clone size, J gene, CDR3 DNA, CDR3 protein. D genes are given only for firm matches. Size tells how often a clone was seen (once, few, many) or the class of an expanded clone, and some rows leave it out.

d_gene: .; v_gene: TRBV19; abundance: .; j_gene: TRBJ1-5; CDR3nt: TGCGCCAGTAGTATTTGGGCAGGCTCCAGCACAGATACGCAGCATTTT; CDR3aa: CASSIWAGSSTDTQHF
d_gene: TRBD2; v_gene: TRBV9; abundance: few; j_gene: TRBJ2-2; CDR3nt: TGTGCCAGCAGCGTAGGGCCCAGGGGAGCGGGAGGTTCCACCGGGGAGCTGTCTTTT; CDR3aa: CASSVGPRGAGGSTGELSF
d_gene: .; v_gene: TRBV19; abundance: .; j_gene: TRBJ1-1; CDR3nt: TGTGCCAGCCGAGACAGGTTAGGGGGGTTGAACACTGAAGCTTTCTTT; CDR3aa: CASRDRLGGLNTEAFF
d_gene: .; v_gene: TRBV15; abundance: .; j_gene: TRBJ2-2; CDR3nt: TGTGCCACCAGCACCGGTGGGGATGTAACAGGTCCGAACACCGGGGAGCTGTTTTTT; CDR3aa: CATSTGGDVTGPNTGELFF
d_gene: .; v_gene: TRBV13; abundance: few; j_gene: TRBJ2-1; CDR3nt: TGTGCCAGCAGCTTCTCCGTTAGGGGTGAGCAGTTCTTC; CDR3aa: CASSFSVRGEQFF
d_gene: TRBD2; v_gene: TRBV28; abundance: .; j_gene: TRBJ2-5; CDR3nt: TGTGCCGGCATCCCCATAGGGACTAGCGGCCAAGGGACCCAGTACTTC; CDR3aa: CAGIPIGTSGQGTQYF
d_gene: TRBD2; v_gene: TRBV7-9; abundance: many; j_gene: TRBJ2-4; CDR3nt: TGTGCCAGCAGCCGGACTAGCGGGAACATTCAGTACTTC; CDR3aa: CASSRTSGNIQYF
d_gene: TRBD1; v_gene: TRBV12-3/TRBV12-4; abundance: many; j_gene: TRBJ2-2; CDR3nt: TGTGCCAGCAGTTTAGTCCCAATGGGACAGACGAACACCGGGGAGCTGTTTTTT; CDR3aa: CASSLVPMGQTNTGELFF
d_gene: TRBD1; v_gene: TRBV19; abundance: .; j_gene: TRBJ2-7; CDR3nt: TGTGCCAGTAGTGACAGGGGCGCCCCGGAGGAGCAGTACTTC; CDR3aa: CASSDRGAPEEQYF
d_gene: .; v_gene: TRBV25-1; abundance: many; j_gene: TRBJ2-5; CDR3nt: TGTGCCAGCAGTGAATACATAGGGGCCCAAGAGACCCAGTACTTC; CDR3aa: CASSEYIGAQETQYF
d_gene: .; v_gene: TRBV19; abundance: few; j_gene: TRBJ1-2; CDR3nt: TGTGCCAGTAGTATATTTTCCGGCGTCTATGGCTACACCTTC; CDR3aa: CASSIFSGVYGYTF
d_gene: TRBD1; v_gene: TRBV7-6; abundance: many; j_gene: TRBJ2-7; CDR3nt: TGTGCCAGCAGCTTAGCTGTTGGGGGACAGAGATACGAGCAGTACTTC; CDR3aa: CASSLAVGGQRYEQYF
d_gene: .; v_gene: TRBV7-2; abundance: many; j_gene: TRBJ2-1; CDR3nt: TGTGCCAGCAGCTTAGGGACTGCATATGAGCAGTTCTTC; CDR3aa: CASSLGTAYEQFF
d_gene: .; v_gene: TRBV27; abundance: many; j_gene: TRBJ1-4; CDR3nt: TGTGCCAGCCGGACCGCAACTAATGAAAAACTGTTTTTT; CDR3aa: CASRTATNEKLFF
d_gene: .; v_gene: TRBV21-1; abundance: many; j_gene: TRBJ2-3; CDR3nt: TGTGCCAGCAGCAAGGCTCTTCGGCACGTAAGCACAGATACGCAGTATTTT; CDR3aa: CASSKALRHVSTDTQYF
d_gene: TRBD1; v_gene: TRBV7-9; abundance: many; j_gene: TRBJ1-5; CDR3nt: TGTGCCAGCAGCTCGGGACAGGGGATCCAGCCCCAGCATTTT; CDR3aa: CASSSGQGIQPQHF
d_gene: .; v_gene: TRBV4-1; abundance: many; j_gene: TRBJ2-3; CDR3nt: TGCGCCAGCAGCCAAGTGGACTCCGTAGCGAAGCCGCAGTATTTT; CDR3aa: CASSQVDSVAKPQYF
d_gene: .; v_gene: TRBV19; abundance: .; j_gene: TRBJ1-5; CDR3nt: TGTGCCAGTAGTCCCGGGGGGGGACCCGATAGCAATCAGCCCCAGCATTTT; CDR3aa: CASSPGGGPDSNQPQHF
d_gene: TRBD1; v_gene: TRBV29-1; abundance: many; j_gene: TRBJ2-7; CDR3nt: TGCAGCGTTGAATTGGGGACAGGGTCCCACGAGCAGTACTTC; CDR3aa: CSVELGTGSHEQYF
d_gene: TRBD1; v_gene: TRBV13; abundance: .; j_gene: TRBJ2-7; CDR3nt: TGTGCCAGCAGCTTTGGACAGGGGGTCCTCGAGCAGTACTTC; CDR3aa: CASSFGQGVLEQYF
d_gene: .; v_gene: TRBV5-8; abundance: many; j_gene: TRBJ1-2; CDR3nt: TGTGCCAGCAGCCACGGGACCGCAAACTATGGCTACACCTTC; CDR3aa: CASSHGTANYGYTF
d_gene: TRBD2; v_gene: TRBV19; abundance: few; j_gene: TRBJ2-2; CDR3nt: TGTGCCAGTATCCGGGGAGGGTCGGGCACCGGGGAGCTGTTTTTT; CDR3aa: CASIRGGSGTGELFF
d_gene: .; v_gene: TRBV19; abundance: few; j_gene: TRBJ2-7; CDR3nt: TGTGCCAGTGCCCCGGGGAGCTCCTACGAGCAGTACTTC; CDR3aa: CASAPGSSYEQYF
d_gene: TRBD2; v_gene: TRBV29-1; abundance: many; j_gene: TRBJ2-7; CDR3nt: TGCAGCGTAGAGGGACTAGCAGACACCTACGAGCAGTACTTC; CDR3aa: CSVEGLADTYEQYF
d_gene: .; v_gene: TRBV13; abundance: many; j_gene: TRBJ2-2; CDR3nt: TGTGCCAGCAGCGAGACAGGAAAGACCGGGGAGCTGTTTTTT; CDR3aa: CASSETGKTGELFF
d_gene: .; v_gene: TRBV9; abundance: many; j_gene: TRBJ2-3; CDR3nt: TGTGCCAGCAGCGTAGACGAGCTCTCAGGCCCCACAGATACGCAGTATTTT; CDR3aa: CASSVDELSGPTDTQYF
d_gene: .; v_gene: TRBV13; abundance: many; j_gene: TRBJ2-7; CDR3nt: TGTGCCAGCAGCCCGGGGAGTTCGCCACTCTACGAGCAGTACTTC; CDR3aa: CASSPGSSPLYEQYF
d_gene: .; v_gene: TRBV4-1; abundance: .; j_gene: TRBJ2-5; CDR3nt: TGCGCCAGCAGCCAAGAGACAGCCCAAGAGACCCAGTGCTTC; CDR3aa: CASSQETAQETQCF
d_gene: TRBD1; v_gene: TRBV5-1; abundance: .; j_gene: TRBJ1-2; CDR3nt: TGCGCCAGCAGCCCGGGACAGGGGCGCGATGGCTACACCTTC; CDR3aa: CASSPGQGRDGYTF
d_gene: .; v_gene: TRBV7-9; abundance: many; j_gene: TRBJ1-4; CDR3nt: TGTGCCAGCAGCCCAGGGCCTGATAATGAAAAACTGTTTTTT; CDR3aa: CASSPGPDNEKLFF
d_gene: TRBD1; v_gene: TRBV27; abundance: few; j_gene: TRBJ2-3; CDR3nt: TGTGCCAGCAGCCGAACCGGGACAGGGGGCTCAGATACGCAGTATTTT; CDR3aa: CASSRTGTGGSDTQYF
d_gene: .; v_gene: TRBV14; abundance: many; j_gene: TRBJ1-1; CDR3nt: TGTGCCAGCAGCGTGACAAGAAGTGGTGAAGCTTTCTTT; CDR3aa: CASSVTRSGEAFF
d_gene: TRBD2; v_gene: TRBV7-6; abundance: many; j_gene: TRBJ2-3; CDR3nt: TGTGCCAGCAGGTTACTAGCGGACTCATTAGATACGCAGTATTTT; CDR3aa: CASRLLADSLDTQYF
d_gene: .; v_gene: TRBV12-3/TRBV12-4; abundance: many; j_gene: TRBJ2-4; CDR3nt: TGTGCCAGCAGTCCCGGGGGCATTCAGTACTTC; CDR3aa: CASSPGGIQYF
d_gene: .; v_gene: TRBV9; abundance: many; j_gene: TRBJ1-1; CDR3nt: TGTGCCAGCAGCGTATCCGATATTGGTTCGGGGTTAGTGTCCACTGAAGCTTTCTTT; CDR3aa: CASSVSDIGSGLVSTEAFF
d_gene: TRBD1; v_gene: TRBV24-1; abundance: few; j_gene: TRBJ2-5; CDR3nt: TGTGCCACCAGGGGGACAGGAGAAGAGACCCAGTACTTC; CDR3aa: CATRGTGEETQYF
d_gene: .; v_gene: TRBV5-5; abundance: .; j_gene: TRBJ1-2; CDR3nt: TGTGCCAGCAGCTTGTCGCCGTTGGGGGCCAATGGCTACACCTTC; CDR3aa: CASSLSPLGANGYTF
d_gene: .; v_gene: TRBV20-1; abundance: many; j_gene: TRBJ2-7; CDR3nt: TGCAGTGCTACGCGGAGCTCCTACGAGCAGTACTTC; CDR3aa: CSATRSSYEQYF
d_gene: .; v_gene: TRBV6-5; abundance: many; j_gene: TRBJ2-1; CDR3nt: TGTGCCAGCAGTTACTCGACGGGGGAGGAGCAGTTCTTC; CDR3aa: CASSYSTGEEQFF
d_gene: .; v_gene: TRBV25-1; abundance: many; j_gene: TRBJ1-6; CDR3nt: TGTGCCAGCAGTGAACAGGAGGATTCACCCCTCCACTTT; CDR3aa: CASSEQEDSPLHF
d_gene: .; v_gene: TRBV13; abundance: many; j_gene: TRBJ1-1; CDR3nt: TGTGCCAGCAGCATATATCCGGGGCTGGACACTGAAGCTTTCTTT; CDR3aa: CASSIYPGLDTEAFF
d_gene: TRBD1; v_gene: TRBV7-9; abundance: many; j_gene: TRBJ1-4; CDR3nt: TGTGCCAGCAGCACGGACAGGAATGAAAAACTGTTTTTT; CDR3aa: CASSTDRNEKLFF
d_gene: .; v_gene: TRBV7-9; abundance: few; j_gene: TRBJ2-7; CDR3nt: TGTGCCAGCAGTTACACCGGGACTGAGAGTCCCTACGAGCAGTACTTC; CDR3aa: CASSYTGTESPYEQYF
d_gene: TRBD1; v_gene: TRBV28; abundance: many; j_gene: TRBJ1-4; CDR3nt: TGTGCCAGCAGGGTGGCAGGGGGAGATGAAAAACTGTTTTTT; CDR3aa: CASRVAGGDEKLFF
d_gene: TRBD1; v_gene: TRBV7-9; abundance: many; j_gene: TRBJ2-2; CDR3nt: TGTGCCAGCAGCTCCCGGGACAGCAGAACCGGGGAGCTGTTTTTT; CDR3aa: CASSSRDSRTGELFF
d_gene: TRBD1; v_gene: TRBV5-1; abundance: many; j_gene: TRBJ1-1; CDR3nt: TGCGCCAGCAGCTTGGGACAGGGACAAACTGAAGCTTTCTTT; CDR3aa: CASSLGQGQTEAFF
d_gene: TRBD2; v_gene: TRBV13; abundance: few; j_gene: TRBJ2-7; CDR3nt: TGTGCCAGCAGCTCGGGACTAGCGCTACGCCCATACGAGCAGTACTTC; CDR3aa: CASSSGLALRPYEQYF
d_gene: TRBD1; v_gene: TRBV4-3; abundance: many; j_gene: TRBJ2-7; CDR3nt: TGCGCCAGCAGCCAATGGGCGGACGGGACAGGGGTCCCCGGGGAGCAGTACTTC; CDR3aa: CASSQWADGTGVPGEQYF
d_gene: TRBD1; v_gene: TRBV28; abundance: many; j_gene: TRBJ1-1; CDR3nt: TGTGCCAGCAGTTTAGGCAGTGACAGGGGGCGAGAGGCTTTCTTT; CDR3aa: CASSLGSDRGREAFF
d_gene: .; v_gene: TRBV28; abundance: many; j_gene: TRBJ2-7; CDR3nt: TGTGCCAGCAGCAACTACGAGCAGTACTTC; CDR3aa: CASSNYEQYF
d_gene: .; v_gene: TRBV19; abundance: .; j_gene: TRBJ1-3; CDR3nt: TGTGCCAGTAGTATAGAGGCGGCCGTCCCTGGAAACACCATATATTTT; CDR3aa: CASSIEAAVPGNTIYF
d_gene: TRBD1; v_gene: TRBV6-2/TRBV6-3; abundance: many; j_gene: TRBJ2-3; CDR3nt: TGTGCCAGCAGTTACGACAGGGTCACAGATACGCAGTATTTT; CDR3aa: CASSYDRVTDTQYF
d_gene: TRBD1; v_gene: TRBV7-2; abundance: many; j_gene: TRBJ1-1; CDR3nt: TGTGCCAGCAGCTTAGTGACCCTAGGGACAGGGTGGACTGAAGCTTTCTTT; CDR3aa: CASSLVTLGTGWTEAFF